This T cell receptor (beta chain) appears in the sequencing data of a study of T cells in Graves' hyperthyroidism and ophthalmopathy. Concerning this clonotype itself: The antigen is undetermined.

Amplified TCR beta CDR3 regions came from RNA transcripts. A first-round RT-PCR of the TCR CDR3 used the HTBI primer set. TCRdb reprocessed the multiplex PCR reads via MiXCR and lists one record per CDR3 protein. The table records roughly 100,000 distinct CDR3 sequences, around 50% of them present only once. Study-wide results and limits: Most clonotypes that expanded in the thyroid above 0.001 also showed up in blood.

Hyperthyroidism had been newly diagnosed in patients aged 18 to 65, and its duration was under 2 months. The study excluded patients with uncontrolled infection, other autoimmune disease, pregnancy or lactation. Trimming took off 5 bases at V and 9 bases at J, with 14 bases between the two ends. The CDR3 runs to 13 residues. The TCR sequence derives from a woman aged 40 to 50 with Graves' hyperthyroidism. The chain is built from TRBV12-3 or TRBV12-4 and TRBJ2-1, with D uncertain. Sequenced sample: blood. The chain's CDR3 is CASSHGPVSEQFF. CDR3 bases: TGTGCCAGCAGTCACGGGCCTGTCAGTGAGCAGTTCTTC.